Listed below are T cell receptor beta chains from one sample, sequenced in a study of T cell responses to AZD1222 COVID-19 vaccine. The method was immunoSEQ multiplex PCR; TCRdb's version includes in-frame clones alone and lacks a portion of them. The table lists 95,000 to 130,000 clones, around 88% of them singletons, with around 9.6% in the top ten. Sequencing was performed on peripheral blood, taken on day 0 of AZD1222 vaccination. The receptors derive from an adult in good health. The CDR3 runs from the conserved cysteine through the conserved F or W. The order of the fields is clone size, V gene, J gene, D gene, CDR3 DNA, CDR3 protein. D genes are given only for firm matches. Clone size appears in some rows only: once, few, many, or a class for an expanded clone.

abundance: NA; v_gene: TRBV11-2; j_gene: TRBJ1-1; d_gene: NA; CDR3nt: TGTGCCAGCAGCGGAAGACAGGATTCGAACACTGAAGCTTTCTTT; CDR3aa: CASSGRQDSNTEAFF
abundance: few; v_gene: TRBV7-2; j_gene: TRBJ2-7; d_gene: TRBD1; CDR3nt: TGTGCCAGCAGCTTTTCCGGGACAGCCTATTCCTCGGCCATCTACGAGCAGTACTTC; CDR3aa: CASSFSGTAYSSAIYEQYF
abundance: NA; v_gene: TRBV10-3; j_gene: TRBJ2-7; d_gene: TRBD1; CDR3nt: TGTGCCATCAGTAGGGGACAGGGAGGATCTTACGAGCAGTACTTC; CDR3aa: CAISRGQGGSYEQYF
abundance: NA; v_gene: TRBV5-1; j_gene: TRBJ1-3; d_gene: NA; CDR3nt: TGCGCCAGCAGCTTGGGGCGGAACTCTGGAAACACCATATATTTT; CDR3aa: CASSLGRNSGNTIYF
abundance: NA; v_gene: TRBV21-1; j_gene: TRBJ1-5; d_gene: NA; CDR3nt: TGTGCCAGCAGCCCCAGAGCTACAGGGGGGAATCAGCCCCAGCATTTT; CDR3aa: CASSPRATGGNQPQHF
abundance: NA; v_gene: TRBV5-1; j_gene: TRBJ2-1; d_gene: TRBD2; CDR3nt: TGCGCCAGCAGCCAACGGACTAGCGCTGACCGTGAGCAGTTCTTC; CDR3aa: CASSQRTSADREQFF
abundance: NA; v_gene: TRBV6-4; j_gene: TRBJ2-1; d_gene: NA; CDR3nt: TGTGCCAGCAGTTTGACGTTCAACTCCTACAATGAGCAGTTCTTC; CDR3aa: CASSLTFNSYNEQFF
abundance: NA; v_gene: TRBV2; j_gene: TRBJ2-1; d_gene: NA; CDR3nt: TGTGCCAGCAGTGAGACTAGTGTAATAAATGAGCAGTTCTTC; CDR3aa: CASSETSVINEQFF
abundance: once; v_gene: TRBV18; j_gene: TRBJ1-4; d_gene: NA; CDR3nt: TGTGCCAGCTCACCACCAATCAACAACAGGGAGGGGGATGAAAAACTGTTTTTT; CDR3aa: CASSPPINNREGDEKLFF
abundance: NA; v_gene: TRBV19; j_gene: TRBJ2-3; d_gene: NA; CDR3nt: TGTGCCAGTAGTATAGTCGAGGACACAGATACGCAGTATTTT; CDR3aa: CASSIVEDTDTQYF
abundance: NA; v_gene: TRBV19; j_gene: TRBJ2-1; d_gene: TRBD2; CDR3nt: TGTGCCAGTAGTATCCTAGCGGGGATGAACAATGAGCAGTTCTTC; CDR3aa: CASSILAGMNNEQFF
abundance: NA; v_gene: TRBV4-1; j_gene: TRBJ2-2; d_gene: NA; CDR3nt: TGCGCCAGCAGCCAAGGGCCCCTAGCGACAGGGAAGATGACCGGGGAGCTGTTTTTT; CDR3aa: CASSQGPLATGKMTGELFF
abundance: NA; v_gene: TRBV19; j_gene: TRBJ2-1; d_gene: NA; CDR3nt: TGTGCCAGTAGTATTGGTGGCGGGGCGTCATCCTACAATGAGCAGTTCTTC; CDR3aa: CASSIGGGASSYNEQFF
abundance: NA; v_gene: TRBV7-3; j_gene: TRBJ1-1; d_gene: NA; CDR3nt: TGTGCCAGCAGCTCCGGGCCGGCCACTGAAGCTTTCTTT; CDR3aa: CASSSGPATEAFF